Listed below are T cell receptor beta chains from one sample, sequenced in a study of human T cells and chemical hapten exposure. TCRdb passed the RACE reads through MiXCR, listing each CDR3 protein once. Of some 360,000 distinct CDR3 sequences detected, 5% to 6.5% appear once; the ten largest clones hold 2.5% to 3%. Sequencing used whole blood, obtained in connection with sensitization to the hapten diphenylcyclopropenone (DPC). These TCRs come from a woman aged 45-65 years with alopecia areata. Some clones in this sample may be carry-over from other donors' samples. Both conserved end residues are part of each CDR3. D genes are given only for firm matches. Clone sizes are given selectively: once, few, many, or a class where the clone is expanded.

clone_size j_call d_call v_call cdr3_nt cdr3_aa
many TRBJ2-6 . TRBV4-3 TGCGCCAGCAGCCAAGAGACTACCGGGGGCGGGGGCCCTGGGGCCAACGTCCTGACTTTC CASSQETTGGGGPGANVLTF
. TRBJ1-1 . TRBV18 TGTGCCAGCTCACGTATTTTGGGGGCGAACACTGAAGCTTTCTTT CASSRILGANTEAFF
. TRBJ2-1 TRBD2 TRBV24-1 TGTGCCACCAGTGATCTAGCGGGATCCTACAATGAGCAGTTCTTC CATSDLAGSYNEQFF
. TRBJ1-2 TRBD1 TRBV27 TGTGCCAGCAGTTTAAACCGGGACAGCTACTATGGCTACACCTTC CASSLNRDSYYGYTF
many TRBJ1-6 . TRBV12-3/TRBV12-4 TGTGCCAGCAGCCCCGAAGATTCACCCCTCCACTTT CASSPEDSPLHF
many TRBJ2-3 . TRBV29-1 TGCAGCGTTGCAACTTCAGATACGCAGTATTTT CSVATSDTQYF
. TRBJ2-6 . TRBV7-2 TGTGCCAGCAGCCTCCCCCGGGGGTCCCTCTACTCTGGGGCCAACGTCCTGACTTTC CASSLPRGSLYSGANVLTF
. TRBJ1-2 . TRBV2 TGTGCCAGGGTAGGACCTAACTATGGCTACACCTTC CARVGPNYGYTF
. TRBJ2-5 . TRBV29-1 TGCAACGAGACGACAGGTTATGCGGAGACCCAGTACTTC CNETTGYAETQYF
many TRBJ1-1 TRBD1 TRBV18 TGTGCCAGCTCACCGCAACAGGGGGGAGGAACTGAAGCTTTCTTT CASSPQQGGGTEAFF
many TRBJ2-1 TRBD2 TRBV7-2 TGTGCCAGCAGCTTATCGAGCGGGGGGCTCTACAATGAGCAGTTCTTC CASSLSSGGLYNEQFF
many TRBJ1-5 . TRBV28 TGTGCCAGCAGCATCTACGGACTGGACAATCAGCCCCAGCATTTT CASSIYGLDNQPQHF
few TRBJ2-2 TRBD2 TRBV24-1 TGTGCCACCAGGGCGGGAGGGCGCACCGGGGAGCTGTTTTTT CATRAGGRTGELFF
few TRBJ2-4 . TRBV12-3/TRBV12-4 TGTGCCAGCAGTTTAGATACAGGATGGGTCAAAAACATTCAGTACTTC CASSLDTGWVKNIQYF
few TRBJ2-5 . TRBV5-5 TGTGCCAGCAGCTGGGGGTCGGGGTACCAAGAGACCCAGTACTTC CASSWGSGYQETQYF
few TRBJ2-3 TRBD1 TRBV7-8 TGTGCCAGCAGCTCTGGGACAGCAGATACGCAGTATTTT CASSSGTADTQYF
. TRBJ2-7 . TRBV28 TGTGCCAGCAGTTTCGGGGCCTCTACCTACGAGCAGTACTTC CASSFGASTYEQYF
many TRBJ2-1 . TRBV29-1 TGCAGCGTTGCCGGGGACACCACCTACAATGAGCAGTTCTTC CSVAGDTTYNEQFF
many TRBJ1-1 . TRBV4-1 TGCGCCAGCAGCCAAGAATTTGTGGGGGCCACTGAAGCTTTCTTT CASSQEFVGATEAFF
many TRBJ2-4 . TRBV29-1 TGCAGCGCCACAAACCCGGACCTAAACATTCAGTACTTC CSATNPDLNIQYF
once TRBJ1-4 . TRBV11-1 TGTGCCAGCAGCTCTCCCCGGCTTGTACAGGACAGACCAACCGATGCAACTAATGAAAAACTGTTTTTT CASSSPRLVQDRPTDATNEKLFF
few TRBJ1-1 . TRBV7-9 TGTGCCAGCAGCTTACCAGTCTCCATGAACACTGAAGCTTTCTTT CASSLPVSMNTEAFF
. TRBJ1-6 . TRBV7-9 TGTGCCAGCAGCCGAGGAGGGGGCTCCTATAATTCACCCCTCCACTTT CASSRGGGSYNSPLHF
. TRBJ2-1 . TRBV12-3/TRBV12-4 TGTGCCAGCAGTACCGGACTGAGCAATGAGCAGTTCTTC CASSTGLSNEQFF
many TRBJ1-5 . TRBV28 TGTGCCAGCAGTACCCCTACAGGTAACCAGCATTTT CASSTPTGNQHF
. TRBJ1-1 TRBD1 TRBV4-3 TGCGCCAGCAGCCTGGATTCGACAGGGGGGTTAGTCACTGAAGCTTTCTTT CASSLDSTGGLVTEAFF
few TRBJ2-7 TRBD1 TRBV19 TGTGCCAGTAGTATTGTGGGGGACAGCCCCTACGAGCAGTACTTC CASSIVGDSPYEQYF
many TRBJ2-1 . TRBV12-3/TRBV12-4 TGTGCCAGCAGTCCTAGTCGTTGGCAGTTCTTC CASSPSRWQFF
. TRBJ1-1 . TRBV12-5 TGTGCTAGTGGCCTTGAGACGGGAAGGACTTTCTTT CASGLETGRTFF
many TRBJ2-1 . TRBV4-3 TGCGCCAGCAGCCAAACAGGGCTAGCCACCACCCCGTACAATGAGCAGTTCTTC CASSQTGLATTPYNEQFF
. TRBJ2-5 . TRBV11-2 TGTGCCAGCACCCCCTCAGACCAAGAGACCCAGTACTTC CASTPSDQETQYF
. TRBJ1-4 . TRBV5-6 TGTGCCAGCAGCCTCCTTGCCCGGGCTAATGAAAAACTGTTTTTT CASSLLARANEKLFF
many TRBJ2-1 . TRBV30 TGTGCCTGGACCAGCGTGTCGGGTAGTAATGAGCAGTTCTTC CAWTSVSGSNEQFF
. TRBJ2-5 . TRBV20-1 TGCAGTGCTGGCCACGGTGGGTCGGGGGAGACCCAGTACTTC CSAGHGGSGETQYF
few TRBJ1-1 . TRBV3-1 TGTGCCAGCAGCCTTACCTCAAGTGTGAACACTGAAGCTTTCTTT CASSLTSSVNTEAFF
many TRBJ2-1 . TRBV7-7 TGTGCCAGCAGCGGAGTGGCGGGCGGGGCCTACAATGAGCAGTTCTTC CASSGVAGGAYNEQFF
many TRBJ2-3 . TRBV7-9 TGTGCCAGCAGTTGGCGGTCTAGGAGCACAGATACGCAGTATTTT CASSWRSRSTDTQYF
. TRBJ2-7 . TRBV28 TGTGCCAGCAGTTTTTATGGGGAGACCCGGGACGAGCAGTACTTC CASSFYGETRDEQYF
many TRBJ1-6 . TRBV25-1 TGTGCCAGCAGTGAGGGAACACACAGTAATTCACCCCTCCACTTT CASSEGTHSNSPLHF
. TRBJ1-1 . TRBV21-1 TGTGCCAGCAGCGCCGACCCGGAGGGGCGAATGAACACTGAAGCTTTCTTT CASSADPEGRMNTEAFF
. TRBJ1-3 . TRBV6-5 TGTGCCAGCGGAAGCGGCTCTGGAAACACCATATATTTT CASGSGSGNTIYF
few TRBJ1-6 TRBD1 TRBV6-6 TGTGCCAGCAGTTACTCGATGGGACAGAGAAATAATTCACCCCTCCACTTT CASSYSMGQRNNSPLHF
. TRBJ1-2 TRBD1 TRBV6-5 TGTGCCAGCAGGGTGGGACAGGGGGACAACTATGGCTACACCTTC CASRVGQGDNYGYTF
. TRBJ1-1 TRBD1 TRBV5-1 TGCGCCAGCAGCTCGACGACAGGGGTTAACACTGAAGCTTTCTTT CASSSTTGVNTEAFF
. TRBJ2-2 TRBD1 TRBV29-1 TGCAGCGTTGAGAGGACAGGGTGGACCGGGGAGCTGTTTTTT CSVERTGWTGELFF
many TRBJ2-1 . TRBV7-2 TGTGCCAGCAGCTCCGCTAGAAGCAATGAGCAGTTCTTC CASSSARSNEQFF
many TRBJ1-5 . TRBV4-1 TGCGCCAGCAGCCAAGCGGGCATGCAGCCCCAGCATTTT CASSQAGMQPQHF
many TRBJ2-2 . TRBV2 TGTGCCAGCAACGGGGCGACCGGGGAGCTGTTTTTT CASNGATGELFF
few TRBJ2-1 . TRBV3-1 TGTGCCAGCAGAGGAGGAGAGCAGTTCTTC CASRGGEQFF
many TRBJ2-7 TRBD2 TRBV4-1 TGCGCCAGCAGCCAAGACTCCCAGCGGGGGAGACCCTACGAGCAGTACTTC CASSQDSQRGRPYEQYF
many TRBJ2-1 TRBD2 TRBV12-3/TRBV12-4 TGTGCCAGCAGCACGGGACTAGCGTTCTACAATGAGCAGTTCTTC CASSTGLAFYNEQFF